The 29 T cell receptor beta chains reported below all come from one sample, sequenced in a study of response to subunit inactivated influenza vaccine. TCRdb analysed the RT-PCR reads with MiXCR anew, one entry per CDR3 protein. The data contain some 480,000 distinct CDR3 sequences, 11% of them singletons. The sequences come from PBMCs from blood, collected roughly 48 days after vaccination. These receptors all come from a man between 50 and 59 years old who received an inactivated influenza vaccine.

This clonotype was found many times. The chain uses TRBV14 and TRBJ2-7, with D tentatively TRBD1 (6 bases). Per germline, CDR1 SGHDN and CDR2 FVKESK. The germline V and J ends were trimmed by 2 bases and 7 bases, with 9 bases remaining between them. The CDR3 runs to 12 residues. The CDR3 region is CASSQTGTEQYF. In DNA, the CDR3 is TGTGCCAGCAGCCAAACCGGGACAGAGCAGTACTTC.

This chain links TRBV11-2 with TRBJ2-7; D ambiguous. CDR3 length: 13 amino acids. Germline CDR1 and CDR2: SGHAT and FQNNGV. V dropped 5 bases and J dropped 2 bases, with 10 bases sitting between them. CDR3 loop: CASSVPDPYEQYF. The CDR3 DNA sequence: TGTGCCAGCAGCGTCCCAGATCCCTACGAGCAGTACTTC.

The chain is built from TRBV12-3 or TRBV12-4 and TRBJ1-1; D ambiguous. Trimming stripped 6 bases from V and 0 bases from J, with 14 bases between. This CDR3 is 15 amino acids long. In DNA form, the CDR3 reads TGTGCCAGCAGCCGTCCTCGGCAGATGAACACTGAAGCTTTCTTT. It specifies CASSRPRQMNTEAFF.

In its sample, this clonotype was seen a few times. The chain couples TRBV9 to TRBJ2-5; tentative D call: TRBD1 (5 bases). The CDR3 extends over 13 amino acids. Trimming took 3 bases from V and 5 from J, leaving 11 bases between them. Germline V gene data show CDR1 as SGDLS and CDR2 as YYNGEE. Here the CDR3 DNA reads TGTGCCAGCAGCGCCAGGGTCGGGGAGACCCAGTACTTC. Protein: CASSARVGETQYF.

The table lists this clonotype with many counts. The CDR3 sequence: CSVGAYRSYEQYF. CDR3 DNA: TGCAGCGTTGGGGCATATCGCTCCTACGAGCAGTACTTC. J is TRBJ2-7 and V is TRBV29-1; D is ambiguous. The CDR3 covers 13 residues. The V gene lost 4 bases and the J gene lost 0 bases, with 10 bases spanning the gap. Per the germline V gene, CDR1 is SQVTM and CDR2 is ANQGSEA.

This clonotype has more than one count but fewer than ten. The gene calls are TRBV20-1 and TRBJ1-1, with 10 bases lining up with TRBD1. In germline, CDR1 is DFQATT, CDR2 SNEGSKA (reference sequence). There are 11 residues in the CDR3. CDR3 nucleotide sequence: TGCAGACCCGGGACAGGGGATGAAGCTTTCTTT. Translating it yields CRPGTGDEAFF.

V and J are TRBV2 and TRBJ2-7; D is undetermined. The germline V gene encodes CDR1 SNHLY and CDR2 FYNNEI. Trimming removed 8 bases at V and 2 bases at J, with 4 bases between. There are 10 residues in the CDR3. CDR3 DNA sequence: TGTGCCAGCGGGCCCTACGAGCAGTACTTC. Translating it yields CASGPYEQYF.

CDR3 nucleotide sequence: TGTGCCAGCAGTTTAGAAGCTGAAAAACTGTTTTTT. Translated, it gives CASSLEAEKLFF. The chain combines TRBV12-3 or TRBV12-4 with TRBJ1-4; D is undetermined. This CDR3 contains 12 residues. V was pared by 1 base and J by 7 bases, with 4 bases between.

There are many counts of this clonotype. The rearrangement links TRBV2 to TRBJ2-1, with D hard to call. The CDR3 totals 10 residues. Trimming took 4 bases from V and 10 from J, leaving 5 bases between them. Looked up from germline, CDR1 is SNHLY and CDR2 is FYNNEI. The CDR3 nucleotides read TGTGCCAGCAGTGTCGGGGAGCAGTTCTTC. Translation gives CASSVGEQFF.

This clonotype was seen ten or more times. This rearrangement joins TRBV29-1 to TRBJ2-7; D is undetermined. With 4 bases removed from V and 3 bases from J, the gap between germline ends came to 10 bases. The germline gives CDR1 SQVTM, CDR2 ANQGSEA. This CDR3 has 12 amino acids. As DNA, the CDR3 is TGCAGCGTTGGGGCAAGTTACTACGAGCAGTACTTC. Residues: CSVGASYYEQYF.

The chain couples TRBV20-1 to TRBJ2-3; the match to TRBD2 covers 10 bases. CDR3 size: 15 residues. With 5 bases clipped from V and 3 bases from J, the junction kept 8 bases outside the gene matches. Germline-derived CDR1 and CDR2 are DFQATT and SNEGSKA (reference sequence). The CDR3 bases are TGCAGTGCTCGCAAACTAGCGGGGATGACAGATACGCAGTATTTT. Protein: CSARKLAGMTDTQYF.

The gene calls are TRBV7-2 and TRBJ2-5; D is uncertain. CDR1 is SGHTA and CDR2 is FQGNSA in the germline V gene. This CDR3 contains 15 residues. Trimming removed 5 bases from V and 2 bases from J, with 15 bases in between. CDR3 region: CASSPVRAAQETQYF. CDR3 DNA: TGTGCCAGCAGCCCCGTAAGGGCCGCTCAAGAGACCCAGTACTTC.

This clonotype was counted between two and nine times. The DNA of the CDR3 is TGCAGTGCTAGAGAACGATCTGGCCGGGTTAGCGGGAGGCGGAGGGCCTACAATGAGCAGTTCTTC. Its protein is CSARERSGRVSGRRRAYNEQFF. The rearrangement links TRBV20-1 to TRBJ2-1; 10 nucleotides line up with TRBD2. There are 22 residues in the CDR3. Germline V lookup: CDR1 DFQATT, CDR2 SNEGSKA (reference sequence). The V segment lost 0 bases and the J segment 2 bases; nucleotides outside the gene matches: 22.

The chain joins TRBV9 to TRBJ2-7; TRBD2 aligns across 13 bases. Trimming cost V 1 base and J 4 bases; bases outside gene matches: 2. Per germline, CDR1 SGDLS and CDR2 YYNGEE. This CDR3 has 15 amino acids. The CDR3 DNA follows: TGTGCCAGCAGCGTATCGACTAGCGGGAGGTACGAGCAGTACTTC. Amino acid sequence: CASSVSTSGRYEQYF.

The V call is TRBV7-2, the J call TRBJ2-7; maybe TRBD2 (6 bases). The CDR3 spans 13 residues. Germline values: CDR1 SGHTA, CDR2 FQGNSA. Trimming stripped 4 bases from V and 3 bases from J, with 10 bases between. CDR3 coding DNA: TGTGCCAGCAGCTCCGCGGGGTACTACGAGCAGTACTTC. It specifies CASSSAGYYEQYF.

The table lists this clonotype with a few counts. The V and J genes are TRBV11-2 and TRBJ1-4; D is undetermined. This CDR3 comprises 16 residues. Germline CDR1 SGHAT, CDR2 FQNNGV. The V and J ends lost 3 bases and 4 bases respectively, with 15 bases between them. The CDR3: CASSFNPPGYNEKLFF. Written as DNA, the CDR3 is TGTGCCAGCAGCTTTAACCCCCCGGGCTATAATGAAAAACTGTTTTTT.

CDR3 nucleotide sequence: TGTGCCAGCAGTAGAAAGGGACAGCTTGTAGGCTACACCTTC. Protein sequence: CASSRKGQLVGYTF. The chain has TRBV12-3 or TRBV12-4 and TRBJ1-2, with TRBD1 matching over 7 bases. Trimming removed 5 bases from V and 8 bases from J; junction bases left unmatched: 11. CDR3 length: 14 amino acids.

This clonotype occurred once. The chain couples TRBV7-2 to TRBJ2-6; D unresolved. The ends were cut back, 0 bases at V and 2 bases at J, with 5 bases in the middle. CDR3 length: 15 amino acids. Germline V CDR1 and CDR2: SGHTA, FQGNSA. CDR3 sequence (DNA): TGTGCCAGCAGCTTAGCCTTTACTGGGGCCAACGTCCTGACTTTC. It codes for CASSLAFTGANVLTF.

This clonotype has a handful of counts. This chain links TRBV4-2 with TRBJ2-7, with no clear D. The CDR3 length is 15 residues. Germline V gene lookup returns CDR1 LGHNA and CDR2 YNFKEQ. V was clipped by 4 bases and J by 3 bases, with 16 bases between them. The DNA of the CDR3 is TGTGCCAGCAGCCCAAATGCCCAGGACCTCTACGAGCAGTACTTC. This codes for CASSPNAQDLYEQYF.

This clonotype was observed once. DNA for the CDR3: TGTGCCACCAGCAGAGATCAGAACAGGGGGCGCAGGAATGAGCAGTTCTTC. Translated: CATSRDQNRGRRNEQFF. The V call is TRBV15, the J call TRBJ2-1, with 9 bases matching TRBD1. The CDR3 consists of 17 residues. Trimming cost V 0 bases and J 7 bases; bases outside gene matches: 10. The germline V gene encodes CDR1 LNHNV and CDR2 YYDKDF (reference sequence).

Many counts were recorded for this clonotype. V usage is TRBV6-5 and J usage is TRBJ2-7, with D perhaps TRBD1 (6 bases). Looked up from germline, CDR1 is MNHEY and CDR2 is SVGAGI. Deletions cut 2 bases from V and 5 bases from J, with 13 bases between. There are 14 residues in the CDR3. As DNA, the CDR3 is TGTGCCAGCAGTTACGGTCGTTCAGGGGACGAGCAGTACTTC. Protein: CASSYGRSGDEQYF.

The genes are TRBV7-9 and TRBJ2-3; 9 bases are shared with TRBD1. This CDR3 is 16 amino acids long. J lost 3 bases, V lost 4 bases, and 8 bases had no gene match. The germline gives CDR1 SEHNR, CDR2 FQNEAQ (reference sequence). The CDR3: CASSSGTGGMTDTQYF. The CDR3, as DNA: TGTGCCAGCAGCTCGGGAACAGGGGGCATGACAGATACGCAGTATTTT.

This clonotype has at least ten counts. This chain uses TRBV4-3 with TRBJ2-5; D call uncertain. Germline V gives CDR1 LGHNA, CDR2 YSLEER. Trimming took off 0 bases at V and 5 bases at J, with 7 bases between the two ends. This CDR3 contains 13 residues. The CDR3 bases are TGCGCCAGCAGCCAAGACATTAGGGAGACCCAGTACTTC. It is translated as CASSQDIRETQYF.

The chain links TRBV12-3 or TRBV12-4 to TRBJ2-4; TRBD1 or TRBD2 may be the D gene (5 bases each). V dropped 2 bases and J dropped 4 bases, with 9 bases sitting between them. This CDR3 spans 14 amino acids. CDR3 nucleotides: TGTGCCAGCAGTTTACGGGGACCGAAAAACATTCAGTACTTC. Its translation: CASSLRGPKNIQYF.

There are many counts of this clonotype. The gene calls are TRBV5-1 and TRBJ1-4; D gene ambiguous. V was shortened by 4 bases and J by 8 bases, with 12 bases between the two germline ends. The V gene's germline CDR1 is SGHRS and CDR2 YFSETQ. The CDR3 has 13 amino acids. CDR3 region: CASSPLNGEKLFF. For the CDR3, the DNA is TGCGCCAGCAGCCCGTTAAATGGGGAAAAACTGTTTTTT.

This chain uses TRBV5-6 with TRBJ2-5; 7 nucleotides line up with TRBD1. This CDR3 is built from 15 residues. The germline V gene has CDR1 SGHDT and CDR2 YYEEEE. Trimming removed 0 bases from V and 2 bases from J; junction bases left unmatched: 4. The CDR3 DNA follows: TGTGCCAGCAGCTTGGGGCAGGGGGTGCAAGAGACCCAGTACTTC. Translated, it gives CASSLGQGVQETQYF.

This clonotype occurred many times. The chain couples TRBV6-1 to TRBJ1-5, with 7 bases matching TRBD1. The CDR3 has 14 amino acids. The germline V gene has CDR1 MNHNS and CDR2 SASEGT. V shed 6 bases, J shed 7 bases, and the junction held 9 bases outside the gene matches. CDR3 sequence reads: CASSPKTGSQPQHF. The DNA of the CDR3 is TGTGCCAGCAGCCCAAAGACAGGGAGCCAGCCCCAGCATTTT.

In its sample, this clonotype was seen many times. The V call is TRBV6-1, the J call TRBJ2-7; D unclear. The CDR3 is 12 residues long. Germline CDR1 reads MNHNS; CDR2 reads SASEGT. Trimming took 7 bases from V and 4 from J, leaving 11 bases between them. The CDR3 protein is CASTLYGYEQYF. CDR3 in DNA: TGTGCCAGCACTTTATATGGATACGAGCAGTACTTC.

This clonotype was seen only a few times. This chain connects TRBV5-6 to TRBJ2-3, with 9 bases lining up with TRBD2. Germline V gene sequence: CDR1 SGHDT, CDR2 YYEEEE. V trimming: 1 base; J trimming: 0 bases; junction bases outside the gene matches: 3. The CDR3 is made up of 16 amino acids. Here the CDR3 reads CASSLRLAGSTDTQYF. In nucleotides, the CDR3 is TGTGCCAGCAGCTTGAGGCTAGCGGGGAGCACAGATACGCAGTATTTT. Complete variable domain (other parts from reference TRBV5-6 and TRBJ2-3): DAGVTQSPTHLIKTRGQQVTLRCSPKSGHDTVSWYQQALGQGPQFIFQYYEEEERQRGNFPDRFSGHQFPNYSSELNVNALLLGDSALYLCASSLRLAGSTDTQYFGPGTRLTVL.